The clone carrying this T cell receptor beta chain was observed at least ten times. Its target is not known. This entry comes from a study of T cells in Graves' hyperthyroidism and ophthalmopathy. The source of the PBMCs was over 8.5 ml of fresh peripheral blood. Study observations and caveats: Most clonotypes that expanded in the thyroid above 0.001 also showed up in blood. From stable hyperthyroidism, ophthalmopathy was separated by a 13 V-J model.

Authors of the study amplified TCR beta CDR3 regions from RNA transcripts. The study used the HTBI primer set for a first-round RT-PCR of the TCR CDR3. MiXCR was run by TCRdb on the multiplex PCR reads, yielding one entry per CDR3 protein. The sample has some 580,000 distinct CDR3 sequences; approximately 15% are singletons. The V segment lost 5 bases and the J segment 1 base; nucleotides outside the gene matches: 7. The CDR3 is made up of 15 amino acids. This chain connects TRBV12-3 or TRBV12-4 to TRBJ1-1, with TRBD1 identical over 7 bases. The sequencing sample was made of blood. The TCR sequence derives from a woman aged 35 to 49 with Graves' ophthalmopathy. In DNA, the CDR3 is TGTGCCAGCAGTCCAAGACAGGGTAAGAACACTGAAGCTTTCTTT. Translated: CASSPRQGKNTEAFF.